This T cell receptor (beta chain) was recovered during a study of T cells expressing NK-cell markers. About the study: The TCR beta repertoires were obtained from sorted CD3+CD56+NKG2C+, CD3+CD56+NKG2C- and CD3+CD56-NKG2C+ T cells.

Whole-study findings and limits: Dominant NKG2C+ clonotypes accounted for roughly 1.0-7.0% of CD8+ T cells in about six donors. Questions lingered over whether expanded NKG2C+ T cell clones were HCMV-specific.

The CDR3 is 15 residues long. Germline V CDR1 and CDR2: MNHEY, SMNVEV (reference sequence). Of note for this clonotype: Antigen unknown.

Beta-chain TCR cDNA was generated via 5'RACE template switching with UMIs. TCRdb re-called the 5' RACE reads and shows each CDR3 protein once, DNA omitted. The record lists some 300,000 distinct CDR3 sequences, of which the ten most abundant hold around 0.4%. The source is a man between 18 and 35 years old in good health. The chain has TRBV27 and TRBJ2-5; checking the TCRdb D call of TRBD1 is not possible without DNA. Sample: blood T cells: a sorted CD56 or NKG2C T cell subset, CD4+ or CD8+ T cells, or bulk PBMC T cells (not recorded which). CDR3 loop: CASSFLGQGQETQYF.